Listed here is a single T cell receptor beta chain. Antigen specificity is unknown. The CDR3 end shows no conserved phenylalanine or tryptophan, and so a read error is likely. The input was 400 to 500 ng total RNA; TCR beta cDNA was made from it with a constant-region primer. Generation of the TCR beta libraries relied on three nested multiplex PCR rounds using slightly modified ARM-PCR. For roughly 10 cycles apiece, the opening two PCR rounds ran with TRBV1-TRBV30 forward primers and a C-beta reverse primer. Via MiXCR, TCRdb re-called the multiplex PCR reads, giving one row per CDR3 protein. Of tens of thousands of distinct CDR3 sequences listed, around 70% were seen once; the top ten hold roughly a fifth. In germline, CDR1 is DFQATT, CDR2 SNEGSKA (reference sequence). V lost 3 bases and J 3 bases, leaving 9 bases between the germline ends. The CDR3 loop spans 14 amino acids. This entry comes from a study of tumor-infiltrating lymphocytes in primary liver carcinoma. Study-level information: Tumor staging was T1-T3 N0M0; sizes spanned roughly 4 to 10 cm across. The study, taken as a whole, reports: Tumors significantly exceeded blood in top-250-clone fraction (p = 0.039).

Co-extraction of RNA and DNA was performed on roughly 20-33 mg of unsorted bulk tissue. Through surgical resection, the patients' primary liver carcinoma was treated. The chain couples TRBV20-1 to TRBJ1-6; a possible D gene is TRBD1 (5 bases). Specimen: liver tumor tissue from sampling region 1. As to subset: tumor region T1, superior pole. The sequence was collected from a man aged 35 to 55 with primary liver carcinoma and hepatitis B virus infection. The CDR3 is CSARQGNYNSPLHY. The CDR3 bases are TGCAGTGCTAGGCAGGGAAACTATAATTCACCCCTCCACTAT.